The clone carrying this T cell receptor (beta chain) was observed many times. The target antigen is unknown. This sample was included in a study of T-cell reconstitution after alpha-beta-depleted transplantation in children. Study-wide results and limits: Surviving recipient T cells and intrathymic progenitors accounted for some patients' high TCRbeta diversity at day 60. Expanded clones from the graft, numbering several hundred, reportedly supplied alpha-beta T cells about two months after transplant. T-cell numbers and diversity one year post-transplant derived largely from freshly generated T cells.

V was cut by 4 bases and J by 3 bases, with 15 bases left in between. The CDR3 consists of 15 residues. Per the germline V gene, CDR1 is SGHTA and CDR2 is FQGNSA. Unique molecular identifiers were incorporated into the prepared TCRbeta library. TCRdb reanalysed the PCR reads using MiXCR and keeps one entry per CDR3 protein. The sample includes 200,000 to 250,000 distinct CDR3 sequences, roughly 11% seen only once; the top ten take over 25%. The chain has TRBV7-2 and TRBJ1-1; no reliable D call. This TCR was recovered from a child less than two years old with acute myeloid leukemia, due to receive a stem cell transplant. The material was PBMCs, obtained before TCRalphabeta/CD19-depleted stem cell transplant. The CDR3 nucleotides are TGTGCCAGCAGCTCCTCTCGGACGGGCTACACTGAAGCTTTCTTT. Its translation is CASSSSRTGYTEAFF.